This TCR beta chain emerged from a study of T cell repertoires in cytomegalovirus infection (dated by TCRdb to between 2017 and 2020). Regarding the complete study: The peptide stimulations were aimed at well-studied HLA-B-restricted epitopes as well as recently identified HLA-C-restricted CMV epitopes, whose presentation resists viral immunomodulation. The HLA type of each donor mattered for the analysis, because public TCR beta signatures pointed to carriage of CMV infection along with the matching HLA type.

Sequencing relied on an Illumina HiSeq 1500. TCRdb ran its own pipeline on the public reads, namely fastp trimming at Q25 and MiXCR clone calling, and kept in-frame beta chains. Every entry covers one CDR3 protein and lists the most common genes and DNA from its rows. This sample gives about 770,000 distinct CDR3 sequences in total; 25% to 35% of them show up just once. Under 15% of the sample belongs to the ten largest clones. For this chain, trimming is 0 bases at the V end and 6 bases at the J end, and the number of junction bases without a gene match is 2. The germline V gene (reference sequence) specifies MNHEY as CDR1 and SMNVEV as CDR2. Inclusive of the bounding cysteine and phenylalanine, the CDR3 is 13 residues long. The read is trimmed to its CDR3 DNA, 39 bases read in frame from base 1. Sample treatment or condition, as interpreted from the label and publication: in vitro stimulation with specific CMV peptide epitopes to enrich CMV-specific T cells.

The investigation overall reported the following: In both this cohort and an independent cohort of approximately 350 donors, the cumulative frequency of public TCR beta family members distinguished carriers of CMV infection plus the relevant HLA type. The ex vivo response was dominated by HLA-C-restricted CMV-specific TCR beta clonotypes, which also provided the single most frequent clonotype in two of eight donors.

This clonotype was seen more than once but under ten times. It lacks a known antigen. No much larger clonotype is one base removed from it; base qualities were not supplied. The TCR comes from a human donor in good health (CMV status not recorded). Some clones in this sample may be carry-over from other donors' samples. The starting material was cultured CD8+ T cells from PBMCs, obtained from culture after CMV antigen stimulation. The sequence joins TRBV27 to TRBJ2-7, with 7 middle bases fitting TRBD2. The sequenced DNA is TGTGCCAGCAGTTTATCGGGGAGGGTCGAGCAGTACTTC. Its coded protein is CASSLSGRVEQYF.